These T cell receptor beta chains were read from a single sample in a study of response to subunit inactivated influenza vaccine. TCRdb analysed the RT-PCR reads with MiXCR anew, one entry per CDR3 protein. The sample lists more than 200,000 distinct CDR3 sequences; 10% to 15% were seen once. This material consisted of non-naive T cells sorted from PBMCs, taken about 14 days before vaccination. These receptors came from a man aged 45-65 years who received an inactivated influenza vaccine. CDR3s include the opening cysteine and the closing phenylalanine or tryptophan. The D gene is left open where the match is weak. The size field is filled for only some rows; it gives once, few, many or a size class.

>TRBV5-1|NA|NA|TRBJ2-1
CASSLPRGQNEQFF
TGCGCCAGCAGCTTACCCCGGGGACAAAATGAGCAGTTCTTC
>TRBV20-1|NA|TRBD1|TRBJ1-5
CSAFPPGQGSNQPQHF
TGCAGTGCTTTCCCACCGGGACAGGGTAGCAATCAGCCCCAGCATTTT
>TRBV7-1|NA|NA|TRBJ2-1
CACCQALGLGGYNEQFF
TGTGCCTGCTGCCAGGCGCTGGGGTTGGGTGGCTACAATGAGCAGTTCTTC
>TRBV12-3/TRBV12-4|many|TRBD2|TRBJ2-7
CASRWSGGPSYEQYF
TGTGCCAGCAGGTGGAGCGGGGGGCCCTCCTACGAGCAGTACTTC
>TRBV7-2|few|TRBD1|TRBJ2-7
CASSLVSDRVLEQYF
TGTGCCAGCAGCTTAGTGTCGGACAGGGTGCTCGAGCAGTACTTC
>TRBV7-6|NA|NA|TRBJ2-1
CASSLAFQGGDEQFF
TGTGCCAGCAGCTTAGCTTTTCAGGGTGGCGATGAGCAGTTCTTC
>TRBV12-3/TRBV12-4|many|NA|TRBJ2-3
CASSLGGGPDTQYF
TGTGCCAGCAGCCTAGGGGGGGGGCCAGATACGCAGTATTTT
>TRBV7-2|few|TRBD1|TRBJ1-6
CASKPPGQRLSPLHF
TGTGCCAGCAAACCTCCGGGACAGCGATTGTCACCCCTCCACTTT
>TRBV13|NA|TRBD1|TRBJ1-4
CASSLGQGAATNEKLFF
TGTGCCAGCAGCTTAGGACAGGGGGCTGCTACTAATGAAAAACTGTTTTTT
>TRBV5-1|NA|TRBD1|TRBJ2-2
CASSTGTAATGELFF
TGCGCCAGCAGCACAGGGACAGCAGCCACCGGGGAGCTGTTTTTT
>TRBV4-1|NA|NA|TRBJ2-6
CASSQVVIGVPSGANVLTF
TGCGCCAGCAGCCAAGTTGTAATAGGGGTCCCCTCTGGGGCCAACGTCCTGACTTTC
>TRBV7-6|few|NA|TRBJ2-2
CASSQAETGELFF
TGTGCCAGCAGCCAAGCGGAGACCGGGGAGCTGTTTTTT
>TRBV28|many|NA|TRBJ2-7
CASSFGVKSGEQYF
TGTGCCAGCAGTTTTGGAGTAAAGAGCGGCGAGCAGTACTTC
>TRBV4-1|NA|NA|TRBJ2-6
CASSQAWGTGANVLTF
TGCGCCAGCAGCCAAGCGTGGGGAACTGGGGCCAACGTCCTGACTTTC
>TRBV4-3|NA|NA|TRBJ2-3
CASSQEQGTDTQYF
TGCGCCAGCAGCCAAGAGCAGGGGACAGATACGCAGTATTTT
>TRBV2|NA|NA|TRBJ1-1
CASRPSLGQGEAFF
TGTGCCAGCCGGCCGTCCTTAGGGCAGGGTGAAGCTTTCTTT